This T cell receptor (beta chain) emerged from a study of blood T cell repertoires in COVID-19. Study overall: From the United States, Italy and Spain came samples of acute and convalescent COVID-19. The analysed material was cDNA or gDNA that came from T cells, B-cell-depleted T cells, or PBMCs.

In the original analysis: Nucleated cell number was recorded as an estimate derived from reference gene primer amplification. Sequencing was performed with immunoSEQ multiplex PCR; in TCRdb, only in-frame clones are kept and a portion is missing. For V, J and clone size, that table is used; D and trimming come from the DNA. The sample contains over 250,000 clones, about nine tenths of which appear only once. Trimming removed 1 base from V and 10 bases from J, with 11 bases in between. The CDR3 loop spans 13 amino acids. Looked up from germline, CDR1 is LNHDA and CDR2 is SQIVND (reference sequence). Living in 24 US areas, the participants were between roughly 18 and 89 years of age.

The rearrangement uses TRBV19 and TRBJ2-1; TRBD2 might be the D (5 bases). Material: PBMCs or T cells enriched from blood (not recorded which). The sequence was obtained from a woman aged 25-40 years who had recovered from COVID-19. CDR3 coding DNA: TGTGCCAGTAGTATAGCGGGAATAGGGGAGCAGTTCTTC. It specifies CASSIAGIGEQFF.